The clone carrying this T cell receptor beta chain appeared many times. What it binds is not known. The sample originates from a study of CD8 T cells in ankylosing spondylitis. Study-wide points: Seemingly distinctive of ankylosing spondylitis blood was a TCR beta motif formed by eight highly homologous variants.

A single record per CDR3 protein comes from TCRdb applying MiXCR to the 5' RACE reads. The repertoire includes 240,000 or so distinct CDR3 sequences, roughly 10% of them detected once, and around 7% sits in the top ten. After removal of 8 bases from V and 9 bases from J, the junction contained 5 bases not matched to a gene. CDR1 is LGHDT, CDR2 YNNKEL, per germline (reference sequence). The CDR3 extends over 11 amino acids. The rearrangement uses TRBV3-1 and TRBJ2-7; 9 bases fit TRBD1. This receptor was obtained from a male donor with ankylosing spondylitis or in good health (not recorded which). Sequenced material: blood, either unsorted or a sorted T cell fraction (not recorded which). The CDR3 sequence is CASRGQGVQYF. In DNA, the CDR3 is TGTGCCAGCCGGGGACAGGGAGTGCAGTACTTC.